These T cell receptor beta chains were read from a single sample in a study of blood T cell repertoires in COVID-19. TCRdb keeps only in-frame clones here, not all; method: immunoSEQ multiplex PCR. This table holds a few hundred thousand clones, about four fifths found once. The specimen sequenced was PBMCs or T cells enriched from blood (not recorded which). These receptors were collected from a woman between 40 and 55 years old with acute COVID-19. Both conserved end residues are part of each CDR3. The order of the fields is clone size, D gene, V gene, J gene, CDR3 protein, CDR3 DNA. D genes are given only for firm matches. Only part of the rows carry a size: once, few, many, or a class if the clone is expanded.

clone_size: NA; d_call: NA; v_call: TRBV2; j_call: TRBJ2-5; cdr3_aa: CASMLRSPSDIQETQYF; cdr3_nt: TGTGCCAGCATGCTCAGGAGCCCTAGCGACATCCAAGAGACCCAGTACTTC
clone_size: NA; d_call: NA; v_call: TRBV9; j_call: TRBJ2-5; cdr3_aa: CASSVDRGWETQYF; cdr3_nt: TGTGCCAGCAGCGTAGATAGAGGGTGGGAGACCCAGTACTTC
clone_size: NA; d_call: NA; v_call: TRBV5-5; j_call: TRBJ1-2; cdr3_aa: CASSSIRGYGYTF; cdr3_nt: TGTGCCAGCAGCTCCATCAGGGGTTATGGCTACACCTTC
clone_size: few; d_call: NA; v_call: TRBV5-1; j_call: TRBJ1-2; cdr3_aa: CASSSRGGANYGYTF; cdr3_nt: TGCGCCAGCAGCTCTCGTGGAGGGGCCAACTATGGCTACACCTTC
clone_size: NA; d_call: TRBD1; v_call: TRBV7-9; j_call: TRBJ1-6; cdr3_aa: CASSDSGGSRALHF; cdr3_nt: TGTGCCAGCAGCGACTCAGGGGGTAGTAGGGCCCTCCACTTT
clone_size: NA; d_call: TRBD2; v_call: TRBV7-8; j_call: TRBJ2-1; cdr3_aa: CASSQSAGTNNEQFF; cdr3_nt: TGTGCCAGCAGCCAATCAGCCGGGACTAACAATGAGCAGTTCTTC
clone_size: NA; d_call: TRBD1; v_call: TRBV5-6; j_call: TRBJ2-7; cdr3_aa: CASSSGQVEYEQYF; cdr3_nt: TGTGCCAGCAGCTCGGGACAGGTGGAATACGAGCAGTACTTC
clone_size: NA; d_call: TRBD2; v_call: TRBV7-2; j_call: TRBJ2-1; cdr3_aa: CASSLGGSGSRYEQFF; cdr3_nt: TGTGCCAGCAGCTTAGGGGGTAGCGGGAGTAGGTATGAGCAGTTCTTC
clone_size: few; d_call: TRBD1; v_call: TRBV5-1; j_call: TRBJ2-7; cdr3_aa: CASSSGTGIQGYF; cdr3_nt: TGCGCCAGCAGTTCCGGGACAGGGATTCAGGGGTACTTC
clone_size: once; d_call: NA; v_call: TRBV3-1/TRBV3-2; j_call: TRBJ1-2; cdr3_aa: CASSLGQGYGYTF; cdr3_nt: TGTGCCAGCAGCCTTGGGCAGGGATATGGCTACACCTTC
clone_size: NA; d_call: NA; v_call: TRBV29-1; j_call: TRBJ2-7; cdr3_aa: CSVEADRTYEQYF; cdr3_nt: TGCAGCGTTGAGGCCGACAGGACCTACGAGCAGTACTTC
clone_size: few; d_call: TRBD1; v_call: TRBV18; j_call: TRBJ1-1; cdr3_aa: CASSPLSGTGDMNTEAFF; cdr3_nt: TGTGCCAGCTCACCTTTATCCGGGACAGGCGACATGAACACTGAAGCTTTCTTT
clone_size: once; d_call: NA; v_call: TRBV7-9; j_call: TRBJ1-3; cdr3_aa: CASSGGLTLGNTIYF; cdr3_nt: TGTGCCAGCAGCGGGGGACTGACCCTTGGAAACACCATATATTTT
clone_size: once; d_call: NA; v_call: TRBV6-2/TRBV6-3; j_call: TRBJ1-6; cdr3_aa: CASSDNRKVQSPLHF; cdr3_nt: TGTGCCAGCAGTGATAACAGGAAGGTGCAATCACCCCTCCACTTT
clone_size: NA; d_call: NA; v_call: TRBV7-5; j_call: TRBJ2-2; cdr3_aa: CDLGVSGGPTRAGELFF; cdr3_nt: TGTGACCTGGGCGTTAGCGGGGGGCCCACTCGCGCCGGGGAGCTGTTTTTT
clone_size: NA; d_call: TRBD1; v_call: TRBV5-6; j_call: TRBJ2-7; cdr3_aa: CASSIRDRELYEQYF; cdr3_nt: TGTGCCAGCAGCATCCGGGACAGGGAGCTCTACGAGCAGTACTTC
clone_size: NA; d_call: NA; v_call: TRBV10-3; j_call: TRBJ1-5; cdr3_aa: CAISTKADQAQHF; cdr3_nt: TGTGCCATCAGTACAAAGGCCGATCAGGCCCAGCATTTT
clone_size: NA; d_call: NA; v_call: TRBV7-2; j_call: TRBJ1-2; cdr3_aa: CASSLGGGGQGYTF; cdr3_nt: TGTGCCAGCAGCTTAGGTGGCGGGGGTCAGGGCTACACCTTC
clone_size: NA; d_call: NA; v_call: TRBV28; j_call: TRBJ1-1; cdr3_aa: CASRATPREGAFF; cdr3_nt: TGTGCCAGCAGGGCCACCCCGCGGGAAGGAGCTTTCTTT
clone_size: NA; d_call: NA; v_call: TRBV2; j_call: TRBJ1-2; cdr3_aa: CASSEFAGDGYTF; cdr3_nt: TGTGCCAGCAGTGAATTTGCAGGCGATGGCTACACCTTC
clone_size: many; d_call: TRBD1; v_call: TRBV27; j_call: TRBJ1-4; cdr3_aa: CASADRFNEKLFF; cdr3_nt: TGTGCCAGCGCGGACAGGTTTAATGAAAAACTGTTTTTT
clone_size: NA; d_call: NA; v_call: TRBV6-1; j_call: TRBJ1-2; cdr3_aa: CASSDTGPYGYTF; cdr3_nt: TGTGCCAGCAGTGACACAGGGCCATATGGCTACACCTTC
clone_size: NA; d_call: NA; v_call: TRBV21-1; j_call: TRBJ2-7; cdr3_aa: CASSKGAGGPYEQYF; cdr3_nt: TGTGCCAGCAGCAAAGGAGCGGGAGGCCCCTACGAGCAGTACTTC
clone_size: once; d_call: TRBD2; v_call: TRBV15; j_call: TRBJ2-1; cdr3_aa: CATSSRLAGLYRYNEQFF; cdr3_nt: TGTGCCACCAGCAGTCGTCTAGCGGGACTCTACCGCTACAATGAGCAGTTCTTC
clone_size: NA; d_call: NA; v_call: TRBV30; j_call: TRBJ1-1; cdr3_aa: CAWARVHTEAFF; cdr3_nt: TGTGCCTGGGCACGCGTCCACACTGAAGCTTTCTTT
clone_size: NA; d_call: TRBD2; v_call: TRBV5-1; j_call: TRBJ2-5; cdr3_aa: CASSQQPAGRVGETQYF; cdr3_nt: TGCGCCAGCAGCCAACAACCGGCCGGGAGGGTCGGGGAGACCCAGTACTTC
clone_size: few; d_call: TRBD1; v_call: TRBV5-1; j_call: TRBJ1-3; cdr3_aa: CASSIGTGGPSGNTIYF; cdr3_nt: TGCGCCAGCAGCATCGGGACAGGGGGACCGTCTGGAAACACCATATATTTT
clone_size: NA; d_call: NA; v_call: TRBV15; j_call: TRBJ2-3; cdr3_aa: CATSPRGGEGQEDTQYF; cdr3_nt: TGTGCCACCAGCCCCCGCGGCGGAGAGGGCCAAGAGGATACGCAGTATTTT
clone_size: NA; d_call: TRBD2; v_call: TRBV7-2; j_call: TRBJ2-5; cdr3_aa: CASSSSRGGGETQYF; cdr3_nt: TGTGCCAGCAGCTCCTCACGGGGGGGTGGAGAGACCCAGTACTTC
clone_size: NA; d_call: NA; v_call: TRBV5-1; j_call: TRBJ2-1; cdr3_aa: CASSPLDRYNEQFF; cdr3_nt: TGCGCCAGCAGCCCGCTAGACAGATACAATGAGCAGTTCTTC
clone_size: NA; d_call: TRBD1; v_call: TRBV18; j_call: TRBJ2-7; cdr3_aa: CASNGGQGHEQYF; cdr3_nt: TGTGCCAGCAACGGAGGACAGGGGCACGAGCAGTACTTC
clone_size: NA; d_call: NA; v_call: TRBV10-3; j_call: TRBJ1-5; cdr3_aa: CAISQGSNQPQHF; cdr3_nt: TGTGCCATCTCACAGGGAAGCAATCAGCCCCAGCATTTT
clone_size: NA; d_call: TRBD2; v_call: TRBV5-1; j_call: TRBJ2-5; cdr3_aa: CASSLWYAGGQETQYF; cdr3_nt: TGCGCCAGCAGCTTGTGGTACGCGGGGGGACAAGAGACCCAGTACTTC